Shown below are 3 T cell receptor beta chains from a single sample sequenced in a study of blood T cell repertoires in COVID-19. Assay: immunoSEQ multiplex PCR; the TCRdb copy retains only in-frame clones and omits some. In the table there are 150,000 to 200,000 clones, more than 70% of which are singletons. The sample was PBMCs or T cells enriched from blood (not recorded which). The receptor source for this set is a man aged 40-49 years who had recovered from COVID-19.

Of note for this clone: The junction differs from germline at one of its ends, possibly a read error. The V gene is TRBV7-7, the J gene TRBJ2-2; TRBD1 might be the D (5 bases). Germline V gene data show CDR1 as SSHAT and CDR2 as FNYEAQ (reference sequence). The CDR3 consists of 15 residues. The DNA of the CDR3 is TGTGCTAGCAGCTTAGGAAGGGGGAACACCGGGGAGCTGTTTTTT. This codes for CASSLGRGNTGELFF.

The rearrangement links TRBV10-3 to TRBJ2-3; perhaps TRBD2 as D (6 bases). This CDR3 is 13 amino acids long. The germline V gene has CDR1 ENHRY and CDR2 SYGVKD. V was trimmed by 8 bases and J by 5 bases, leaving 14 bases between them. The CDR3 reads CAISPGVVDTQYF. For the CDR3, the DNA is TGTGCCATCTCTCCGGGAGTGGTAGATACGCAGTATTTT.

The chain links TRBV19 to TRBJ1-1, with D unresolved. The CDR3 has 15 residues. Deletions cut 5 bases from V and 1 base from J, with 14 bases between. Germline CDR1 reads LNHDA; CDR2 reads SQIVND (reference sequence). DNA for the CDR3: TGTGCCAGTAGTCCCCCCCCTATAACGAACACTGAAGCTTTCTTT. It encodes CASSPPPITNTEAFF.